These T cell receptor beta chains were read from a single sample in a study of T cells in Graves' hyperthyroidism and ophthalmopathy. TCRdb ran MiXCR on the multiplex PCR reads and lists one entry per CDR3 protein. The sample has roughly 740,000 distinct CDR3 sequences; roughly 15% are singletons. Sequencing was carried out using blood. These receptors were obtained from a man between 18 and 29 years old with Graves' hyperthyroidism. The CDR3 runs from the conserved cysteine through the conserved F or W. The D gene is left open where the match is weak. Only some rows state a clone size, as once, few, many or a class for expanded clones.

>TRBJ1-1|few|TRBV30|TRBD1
CAWILGTGGEAFF
TGTGCCTGGATTCTCGGGACAGGGGGCGAAGCTTTCTTT
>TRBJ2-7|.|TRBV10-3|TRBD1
CAISEPRQGMYEQYF
TGTGCCATCAGTGAGCCTCGACAGGGGATGTACGAGCAGTACTTC
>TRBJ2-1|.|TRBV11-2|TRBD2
CASSRASGRSIYNEQFF
TGTGCCAGCAGTAGGGCTAGCGGGAGGTCTATTTACAATGAGCAGTTCTTC
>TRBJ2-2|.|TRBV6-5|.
CASSFAEGGELFF
TGTGCCAGCAGTTTCGCAGAGGGCGGGGAGCTGTTTTTT
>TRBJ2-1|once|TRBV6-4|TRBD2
CASTHQAGGFHNEQFF
TGTGCCAGCACCCACCAGGCGGGAGGTTTCCACAATGAGCAGTTCTTC
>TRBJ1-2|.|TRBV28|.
CASTSTHVTYGYTF
TGTGCCAGCACCTCGACCCACGTAACCTATGGCTACACCTTC
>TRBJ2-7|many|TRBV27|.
CASSLSRDLRYYEQYF
TGTGCCAGCAGCCTAAGCCGGGACCTGAGGTACTACGAGCAGTACTTC
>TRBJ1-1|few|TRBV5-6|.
CASRNTGITEAFF
TGTGCCAGCAGAAACACGGGGATCACTGAAGCTTTCTTT
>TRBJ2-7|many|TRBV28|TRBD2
CASSLAGDYEQYF
TGTGCCAGCAGTTTGGCGGGAGACTACGAGCAGTACTTC
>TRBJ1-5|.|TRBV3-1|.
CASSQEPGHHQPQHF
TGTGCCAGCAGCCAAGAGCCGGGACATCATCAGCCCCAGCATTTT
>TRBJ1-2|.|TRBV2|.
CASSEGGRREGYTF
TGTGCCAGCAGTGAAGGGGGCCGGCGGGAAGGCTACACCTTC
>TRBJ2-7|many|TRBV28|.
CASRAASYEQYF
TGTGCCAGCAGGGCCGCCTCCTACGAGCAGTACTTC
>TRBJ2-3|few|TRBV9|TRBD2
CASSPQAGTDTQYF
TGTGCCAGCAGCCCCCAAGCGGGAACTGATACGCAGTATTTT
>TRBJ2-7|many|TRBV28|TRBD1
CASSLGRDRGGEQYF
TGTGCCAGCAGTTTGGGCCGGGACAGGGGAGGAGAGCAGTACTTC
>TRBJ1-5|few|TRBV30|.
CAWSVSGSNQPQHF
TGTGCCTGGAGTGTAAGCGGGAGCAATCAGCCCCAGCATTTT
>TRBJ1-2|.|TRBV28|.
CASSSTVTNYGYTF
TGTGCCAGCAGTTCTACAGTGACTAACTATGGCTACACCTTC
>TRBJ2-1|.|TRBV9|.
CASRPVGTSSYNEQFF
TGTGCCAGCCGCCCAGTGGGGACGTCTTCCTACAATGAGCAGTTCTTC
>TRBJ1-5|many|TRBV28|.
CASTLRGSGNQPQHF
TGTGCCAGCACCCTCAGGGGTTCCGGCAATCAGCCCCAGCATTTT
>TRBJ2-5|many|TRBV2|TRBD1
CASSVQGAAETQYF
TGTGCCAGCAGTGTACAGGGGGCGGCGGAGACCCAGTACTTC
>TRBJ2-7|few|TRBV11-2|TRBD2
CASSLGFAGGGYEQYF
TGTGCCAGCAGCTTAGGATTCGCGGGAGGGGGGTACGAGCAGTACTTC
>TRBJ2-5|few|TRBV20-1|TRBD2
CSANPGLAGGPAETQYF
TGCAGTGCCAATCCGGGACTAGCGGGAGGGCCCGCGGAGACCCAGTACTTC
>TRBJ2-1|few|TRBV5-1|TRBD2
CASSGTGTSGTYNEQFF
TGCGCCAGCAGCGGAACCGGGACTAGCGGGACCTACAATGAGCAGTTCTTC
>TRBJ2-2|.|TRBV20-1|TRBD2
CSAREMGLAVRGTGELFF
TGCAGTGCTAGAGAGATGGGACTAGCGGTCAGGGGGACCGGGGAGCTGTTTTTT
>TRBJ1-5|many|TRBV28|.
CASSLRSTGTNQPQHF
TGTGCCAGCAGTTTAAGATCCACAGGGACTAATCAGCCCCAGCATTTT
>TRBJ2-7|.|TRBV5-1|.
CASSDGTAVEQYF
TGCGCCAGCAGCGATGGGACCGCCGTTGAACAGTACTTC
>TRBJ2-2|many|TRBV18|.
CASSPMGGPNTGELFF
TGTGCCAGCTCACCGATGGGGGGGCCGAACACCGGGGAGCTGTTTTTT
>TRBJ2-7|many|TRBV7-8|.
CASSYEWGSSYEQYF
TGTGCCAGCAGCTATGAATGGGGGAGCTCCTACGAGCAGTACTTC
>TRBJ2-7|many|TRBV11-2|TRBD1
CASSLGQGDVGQYF
TGTGCCAGCAGCTTGGGACAGGGGGACGTAGGGCAGTACTTC
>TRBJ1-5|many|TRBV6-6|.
CASSYSLALNQPQHF
TGTGCCAGCAGTTACTCGCTGGCACTCAATCAGCCCCAGCATTTT
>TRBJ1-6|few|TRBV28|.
CASSPLRGTTNNSPLHF
TGTGCCAGCAGCCCGCTCCGGGGTACAACTAATAATTCACCCCTCCACTTT
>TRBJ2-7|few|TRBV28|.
CASSLGGLLNEQYF
TGTGCCAGCAGTTTGGGGGGACTGCTTAATGAGCAGTACTTC
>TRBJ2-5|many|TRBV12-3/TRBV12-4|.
CASSRTTGQETQYF
TGTGCCAGCAGCCGGACGACGGGCCAAGAGACCCAGTACTTC
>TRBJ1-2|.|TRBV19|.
CASSTLWDGIRYGYTF
TGTGCCAGTAGTACCCTTTGGGACGGGATTAGATATGGCTACACCTTC
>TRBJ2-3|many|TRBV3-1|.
CASSPYRGGGTQYF
TGTGCCAGCAGCCCTTATAGGGGCGGCGGGACGCAGTATTTT
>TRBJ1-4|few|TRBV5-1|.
CASAPGVLSSPYEKLFF
TGCGCCAGCGCGCCAGGGGTCCTATCCTCCCCATATGAAAAACTGTTTTTT
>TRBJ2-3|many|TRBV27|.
CASRDSGVPDTQYF
TGTGCCAGCCGTGATAGCGGTGTCCCAGATACGCAGTATTTT
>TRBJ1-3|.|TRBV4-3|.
CASSQDHWPEGSGNTIYF
TGCGCCAGCAGCCAAGATCACTGGCCCGAAGGGTCTGGAAACACCATATATTTT
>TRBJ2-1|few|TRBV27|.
CASSSMAHNEQFF
TGTGCCAGCAGTTCTATGGCCCACAATGAGCAGTTCTTC
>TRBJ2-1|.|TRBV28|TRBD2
CASSTFRLAGVQDNEQFF
TGTGCCAGCAGTACTTTCCGACTAGCGGGAGTTCAGGACAATGAGCAGTTCTTC
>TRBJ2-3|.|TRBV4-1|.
CASSQDRGREYVDTQYF
TGCGCCAGCAGCCAAGATCGAGGCCGGGAGTATGTAGATACGCAGTATTTT
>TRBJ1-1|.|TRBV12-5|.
CASGLVGGGRNTEAFF
TGTGCTAGTGGTTTGGTAGGTGGGGGCAGGAACACTGAAGCTTTCTTT
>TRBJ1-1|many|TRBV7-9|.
CASSFLGRGNTEAFF
TGTGCCAGCAGCTTCCTCGGCAGGGGAAACACTGAAGCTTTCTTT
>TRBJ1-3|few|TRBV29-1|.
CSVSDSGNTIYF
TGCAGCGTCAGCGACTCTGGAAACACCATATATTTT
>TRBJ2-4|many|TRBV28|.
CASSLESWELAKNIQYF
TGTGCCAGCAGTTTAGAGTCGTGGGAACTAGCCAAAAACATTCAGTACTTC
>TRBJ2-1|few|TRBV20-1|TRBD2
CSAREASGRRSYNEQFF
TGCAGTGCTAGAGAGGCTAGCGGGAGACGGTCCTACAATGAGCAGTTCTTC
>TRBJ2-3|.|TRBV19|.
CASSTGGDLGSDTQYF
TGTGCCAGTAGTACAGGGGGGGATTTGGGGTCAGATACGCAGTATTTT
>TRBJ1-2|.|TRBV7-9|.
CAVRGYGYTF
TGTGCCGTTCGGGGCTATGGCTACACCTTC
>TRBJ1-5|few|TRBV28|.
CASTPAQGWSQPQHF
TGTGCCAGCACCCCCGCGCAGGGCTGGAGTCAGCCCCAGCATTTT